The 28 T cell receptor beta chains below all came from one sample that was sequenced in a study of blood T cell repertoires in COVID-19. This table comes from immunoSEQ multiplex PCR, and its TCRdb copy is limited to in-frame clones, with some not included. This sample carries roughly 380,000 clones, over 75% of them seen once, and the ten largest clones take 3%. The source material was PBMCs or T cells enriched from blood (not recorded which). Source of these receptors: a woman in her twenties or thirties who had recovered from COVID-19.

This clone is a singleton in its sample. This chain links TRBV5-3 with TRBJ1-6; 7 nucleotides align to TRBD1. TRBV5-3 is assigned to the ORF class and has an uncertain function. This CDR3 has 16 amino acids. V trimming: 5 bases; J trimming: 5 bases; junction bases outside the gene matches: 10. The CDR3 bases are TGTGCCAGAAGATCAGACAGGGCTTGGGATAATTCACCCCTCCACTTT. Translated: CARRSDRAWDNSPLHF.

The J gene is TRBJ1-2, the V gene TRBV27; tentatively, D is TRBD1 (5 bases). V dropped 6 bases and J dropped 2 bases, with 10 bases sitting between them. Germline V gives CDR1 MNHEY, CDR2 SMNVEV (reference sequence). CDR3 length: 13 residues. The CDR3 spells CASRPGGNYGYTF. In nucleotides, the CDR3 is TGTGCCAGCAGGCCCGGGGGAAACTATGGCTACACCTTC.

The chain combines TRBV5-1 with TRBJ2-3, with 9 bases fitting TRBD2. The CDR3 has 16 amino acids. V was clipped by 0 bases and J by 4 bases; unmatched bases: 6. Germline assignment: CDR1 SGHRS and CDR2 YFSETQ. CDR3 in DNA: TGCGCCAGCAGCTTGGTTTCTAGCGGGGACCCAGATACGCAGTATTTT. Encoded protein: CASSLVSSGDPDTQYF.

The rearrangement links TRBV27 to TRBJ1-1; 7 bases fit TRBD1. The CDR3 contains 13 residues. CDR1 and CDR2 from the germline V gene are MNHEY and SMNVEV (reference sequence). V was pared by 8 bases and J by 5 bases, with 8 bases of the junction left unmatched. CDR3 nucleotide sequence: TGTGCCAGCTCACTACAGGGGCGAACTGAAGCTTTCTTT. Amino acids: CASSLQGRTEAFF.

This clone appeared a few times. The V and J genes are TRBV29-1 and TRBJ1-2; perhaps TRBD1 as D (6 bases). The CDR3 is 14 amino acids. The germline V and J ends were trimmed by 3 bases and 3 bases, with 14 bases remaining between them. The germline V gene encodes CDR1 SQVTM and CDR2 ANQGSEA. The CDR3 region is CSVDGSQGYYGYTF. CDR3 nucleotides: TGCAGCGTTGACGGGTCTCAGGGGTACTATGGCTACACCTTC.

This clone turned up a few times. This chain connects TRBV19 to TRBJ1-2, with 8 bases that match TRBD1. V lost 0 bases and J lost 6; bases outside the gene matches: 9. The germline V gene has CDR1 LNHDA and CDR2 SQIVND (reference sequence). The CDR3 consists of 16 residues. CDR3: CASSIDLETGDDGYTF. CDR3 coding DNA: TGTGCCAGTAGTATAGATCTCGAGACAGGGGATGATGGCTACACCTTC.

This clone has just a few counts. The V gene is TRBV19, the J gene TRBJ1-5; 10 bases fit TRBD1. From germline, CDR1 is LNHDA and CDR2 SQIVND (reference sequence). V dropped 7 bases and J dropped 5; count of bases not matched to a gene: 11. The length of the CDR3 is 16 residues. CDR3 DNA sequence: TGTGCCAGTAATCTACGGGACAGGGGATACGATCAGCCCCAGCATTTT. Translating gives CASNLRDRGYDQPQHF.

The chain is built from TRBV7-2 and TRBJ2-3, with 7 bases that match TRBD2. Trimming cost V 1 base and J 2 bases; bases outside gene matches: 9. Germline CDR1 and CDR2: SGHTA and FQGNSA. The CDR3 contains 17 residues. CDR3 sequence reads: CASSLEASGTSTDTQYF. CDR3 DNA: TGTGCCAGCAGCTTAGAGGCCAGCGGGACCTCCACAGATACGCAGTATTTT.

The chain uses TRBV6-5 and TRBJ1-6, with no clear D. Trimming pared 6 bases from V and 9 bases from J, leaving 15 bases between. Germline V gene data show CDR1 as MNHEY and CDR2 as SVGAGI. This CDR3 spans 14 amino acids. CDR3 nucleotides: TGTGCCAGCAGCCTGGACTTGTGGGTTTCACCCCTCCACTTT. As protein: CASSLDLWVSPLHF.

The chain has TRBV7-8 and TRBJ2-7; 11 nucleotides agree with TRBD1. Unmatched junction bases numbered 4, after V lost 2 bases and J lost 4 bases. Looked up from germline, CDR1 is SGHVS and CDR2 is FQNEAQ. The CDR3 has 15 residues. The CDR3 spells CASSLRTGGEYEQYF. DNA for the CDR3: TGTGCCAGCAGCTTACGGACAGGGGGCGAGTACGAGCAGTACTTC. The entire variable domain, with the rest obtained from reference TRBV7-8 and TRBJ2-7, is as follows: GAGVSQSPRYKVAKRGQDVALRCDPISGHVSLFWYQQALGQGPEFLTYFQNEAQLDKSGLPSDRFFAERPEGSVSTLKIQRTQQEDSAVYLCASSLRTGGEYEQYFGPGTRLTVT.

Only one count was recorded for this clone. J is TRBJ1-2 and V is TRBV4-1; unclear D gene. The CDR3 is 13 amino acids. Trimming removed 1 base at V and 4 bases at J, with 7 bases between. In germline, CDR1 is MGHRA, CDR2 YSYEKL. In DNA, the CDR3 is TGCGCCAGCAGCCAAGGAGGGCCCTATGGCTACACCTTC. It is translated as CASSQGGPYGYTF.

The genes are TRBV4-2 and TRBJ1-1, with D unresolved. The germline V gene encodes CDR1 LGHNA and CDR2 YNFKEQ. V gave up 1 base and J gave up 4 bases, with 7 bases separating them. CDR3 length equals 13 residues. CDR3 nucleotides: TGTGCCAGCAGCCAAGGACTGCGCACTGAAGCTTTCTTT. It yields the protein CASSQGLRTEAFF.

The V and J genes are TRBV29-1 and TRBJ1-1; D ambiguous. Germline V gene sequence: CDR1 SQVTM, CDR2 ANQGSEA. The CDR3 runs to 13 residues. V was clipped by 0 bases and J by 5 bases, with 10 bases between them. CDR3 in amino acids: CSVEDTPGTEAFF. The CDR3 DNA follows: TGCAGCGTTGAAGATACTCCGGGGACTGAAGCTTTCTTT.

The chain is built from TRBV13 and TRBJ2-5, with TRBD2 as a possible D gene (5 bases). The CDR3 has 15 residues. The V end lost 0 bases, the J end lost 1 base, and 9 bases lay between the germline ends. The germline V gene has CDR1 PRHDT and CDR2 FYEKMQ (reference sequence). The DNA for the CDR3 is TGTGCCAGCAGCTTAGGGCGAGCGGCCCAAGAGACCCAGTACTTC. It translates to CASSLGRAAQETQYF.

The J gene is TRBJ2-4, the V gene TRBV5-6; D gene ambiguous. The CDR3 sequence is 14 residues long. V lost 0 bases, J lost 8 bases, and 12 bases lay in between. Germline CDR1 and CDR2: SGHDT and YYEEEE. The CDR3 here is CASSLVARSDIQYF. CDR3 coding DNA: TGTGCCAGCAGCTTGGTCGCCCGATCGGACATTCAGTACTTC.

The V call is TRBV5-1, the J call TRBJ2-2, with TRBD2 matching over 10 bases. Losses at the gene ends were 4 bases for V and 0 bases for J; bases not matched to a gene: 9. This CDR3 is 18 amino acids long. Germline V gives CDR1 SGHRS, CDR2 YFSETQ. In DNA, the CDR3 is TGCGCCAGCAGCCTGAGGACCACTAGCGGGGCGAACACCGGGGAGCTGTTTTTT. Protein product: CASSLRTTSGANTGELFF.

The rearrangement uses TRBV7-2 and TRBJ1-2, with D tentatively TRBD1 (6 bases). The CDR3 covers 13 residues. Trimming stripped 4 bases from V and 4 bases from J, with 10 bases between. Germline assignment: CDR1 SGHTA and CDR2 FQGNSA. CDR3 in DNA: TGTGCCAGCAGCTCCTACAGGGCCTATGGCTACACCTTC. Translating it yields CASSSYRAYGYTF.

The chain is built from TRBV5-1 and TRBJ2-7, with 12 bases that match TRBD2. CDR3 length: 17 amino acids. Germline CDR1 is SGHRS and CDR2 is YFSETQ. V gave up 1 base and J gave up 5 bases; unmatched junction bases: 10. As DNA, the CDR3 is TGCGCCAGCAGCTTGATGACTAGCGGGAGTGGAACCGACGAGCAGTACTTC. As protein: CASSLMTSGSGTDEQYF.

V is TRBV10-3 and J is TRBJ1-4, with 9 bases matching TRBD1. CDR1 and CDR2 from the germline V gene are ENHRY and SYGVKD. The CDR3 extends over 15 amino acids. V lost 8 bases, J lost 0 bases, and 4 bases stayed unmatched. CDR3 in DNA: TGTGCCATCGGACAGGGGCTGGCAACTAATGAAAAACTGTTTTTT. It is translated as CAIGQGLATNEKLFF.

V gene TRBV5-1 combines with J gene TRBJ1-2; TRBD1 might be the D (5 bases). The CDR3 runs to 14 residues. The V end was cut by 0 bases, the J end by 7 bases, with 13 bases between. CDR1 is SGHRS, CDR2 YFSETQ, per germline. The CDR3 spells CASSLGTSTAGYTF. The CDR3 region has the DNA TGCGCCAGCAGCTTGGGGACATCTACTGCTGGCTACACCTTC.

J is TRBJ2-5 and V is TRBV27; TRBD2 is a possible D gene (5 bases). V dropped 2 bases and J dropped 3 bases, with 16 bases sitting between them. The CDR3 extends over 16 amino acids. The V gene's germline CDR1 is MNHEY and CDR2 SMNVEV (reference sequence). CDR3 bases: TGTGCCAGCAGTTTAGAGGGCCAGGCCCCAAAAGAGACCCAGTACTTC. The encoded protein is CASSLEGQAPKETQYF.

This rearrangement joins TRBV27 to TRBJ2-4; 7 bases align to TRBD2. The CDR3 covers 16 residues. The germline V gene has CDR1 MNHEY and CDR2 SMNVEV (reference sequence). V trimming: 5 bases; J trimming: 2 bases; junction bases outside the gene matches: 9. The CDR3: CASSLGGTQTKNIQYF. CDR3 bases: TGTGCCAGCAGTCTGGGGGGGACGCAGACCAAAAACATTCAGTACTTC.

The rearrangement joins TRBV5-1 to TRBJ1-4; 9 bases agree with TRBD1. Germline CDR1 is SGHRS and CDR2 is YFSETQ. This CDR3 is built from 16 residues. V shed 4 bases, J shed 3 bases, and the junction held 7 bases outside the gene matches. The CDR3 protein is CASSRTGVPANEKLFF. The CDR3 nucleotides read TGCGCCAGCAGCCGGACAGGGGTACCAGCTAATGAAAAACTGTTTTTT.

CDR3 amino acids: CASSLTGAGANVLTF. CDR3 DNA: TGTGCCAGTAGTTTGACAGGGGCTGGGGCCAACGTCCTGACTTTC. The V call is TRBV19, the J call TRBJ2-6; 8 nucleotides align to TRBD1. Trimming cost V 5 bases and J 2 bases; bases outside gene matches: 2. Germline V gives CDR1 LNHDA, CDR2 SQIVND (reference sequence). This CDR3 region has 15 residues.

V is TRBV19 and J is TRBJ2-7; 7 nucleotides align to TRBD1. There are 13 residues in the CDR3. Germline assignment: CDR1 LNHDA and CDR2 SQIVND (reference sequence). The trim removed 5 bases at V and 5 bases at J, leaving 6 bases unmatched. The DNA for the CDR3 is TGTGCCAGTAGTGAACAGGGGATCAACGAGCAGTACTTC. This encodes CASSEQGINEQYF.

The V gene is TRBV19, the J gene TRBJ2-1; the match to TRBD1 covers 7 bases. The germline gives CDR1 LNHDA, CDR2 SQIVND (reference sequence). The CDR3 spans 15 residues. V shed 4 bases, J shed 4 bases, and the junction held 7 bases outside the gene matches. The CDR3 DNA is TGTGCCAGTAGTAAACAGGGGCCAAAGTACAATGAGCAGTTCTTC. It translates to CASSKQGPKYNEQFF.

On this clone itself: Other DNA sequences in the sample encode the same CDR3. The V gene is TRBV19, the J gene TRBJ1-1; maybe TRBD1 (6 bases). This CDR3 has 14 residues. The germline V gene encodes CDR1 LNHDA and CDR2 SQIVND (reference sequence). V was clipped by 3 bases and J by 1 base, with 9 bases between them. The CDR3 DNA is TGTGCCAGTAGTATCGAGGGGGAGAACACTGAAGCTTTCTTT. Translating it yields CASSIEGENTEAFF.

This chain connects TRBV6-5 to TRBJ2-2; D possibly corresponds to TRBD1 (5 bases). Trimming removed 6 bases at V and 5 bases at J, with 10 bases between. From germline, CDR1 is MNHEY and CDR2 SVGAGI. CDR3 size: 13 residues. The CDR3 nucleotides read TGTGCCAGCAGGAACCAGGGAACCGGGGAGCTGTTTTTT. Protein sequence: CASRNQGTGELFF.